The 25 T cell receptor beta chains below all came from one sample that was sequenced in a study of HIV-infected patients and healthy controls. Roughly three months, about 14 weeks, into antiretroviral therapy, follow-up blood was collected. All unsorted peripheral T cells were captured because whole blood was used without fractionation. About 450 ng RNA was reverse transcribed with alpha and beta constant-region primers. Each of the alpha and beta chains got its own library through chain-specific third strand synthesis with indices. TCRdb reprocessed the 5' RACE reads via MiXCR and lists one record per CDR3 protein. The sample includes around 5,000 distinct CDR3 sequences, 20% to 25% of them seen just once. Source: blood, taken during antiretroviral therapy. The source of these receptors is an adult with HIV infection.

This clonotype is termed medium-sized. This chain connects TRBV27 to TRBJ2-5; a weak D match, TRBD2 (5 bases). Trimming took 4 bases from V and 5 from J, leaving 8 bases between them. Germline V gene lookup returns CDR1 MNHEY and CDR2 SMNVEV (reference sequence). The CDR3 runs to 12 residues. The CDR3, as DNA: TGTGCCAGCAGTTCCCCGGGGGAGACCCAGTACTTC. It specifies CASSSPGETQYF.

By share, this clonotype ranks as medium-sized (0.01 to 0.1%). The chain couples TRBV3-1 to TRBJ2-1; D remains ambiguous. This CDR3 contains 12 residues. The V and J ends lost 4 bases and 9 bases respectively, with 10 bases between them. Germline V gene lookup returns CDR1 LGHDT and CDR2 YNNKEL (reference sequence). In DNA, the CDR3 is TGTGCCAGCAGCCTCGGTCGCGGTGAGCAGTTCTTC. This sequence encodes CASSLGRGEQFF.

CDR3 amino acids: CASSQDPQTSGVNEQFF. In DNA, the CDR3 is TGCGCCAGCAGCCAAGATCCGCAGACTAGCGGGGTAAATGAGCAGTTCTTC. The gene calls are TRBV4-1 and TRBJ2-1; 11 bases agree with TRBD2. From germline, CDR1 is MGHRA and CDR2 YSYEKL. CDR3 length: 17 amino acids. Trimming removed 0 bases from V and 7 bases from J; junction bases left unmatched: 8.

This clonotype has more than one count but fewer than ten. A much bigger clone sits one base away, suggesting this may be a read error. V usage is TRBV7-9 and J usage is TRBJ2-7, with 9 bases that match TRBD1. Germline V gene lookup returns CDR1 SEHNR and CDR2 FQNEAQ (reference sequence). CDR3 length: 15 amino acids. Here the CDR3 reads CAISPGTGIYYEQYF. Written as DNA, the CDR3 is TGTGCCATCAGCCCGGGGACAGGGATCTACTACGAGCAGTACTTC.

This clonotype was seen more than once but under ten times. J is TRBJ1-1 and V is TRBV5-4; the D gene is possibly TRBD1 (6 bases). Trimming stripped 4 bases from V and 3 bases from J, with 16 bases between. The CDR3 consists of 15 residues. Germline-derived CDR1 and CDR2 are SGHNT and YYREEE (reference sequence). The CDR3 coding sequence is TGTGCCAGCAGCCGTGGTGGCAGGGGAGACACTGAAGCTTTCTTT. Encoded protein: CASSRGGRGDTEAFF.

The V gene is TRBV7-9, the J gene TRBJ1-2; D is perhaps TRBD1 (6 bases). CDR1 is SEHNR, CDR2 FQNEAQ, per germline (reference sequence). The CDR3 is 16 residues long. V lost 2 bases to trimming and J lost 5 bases, with 18 bases between them. The CDR3 region is CASSLPGQCLLYGYTF. CDR3 coding DNA: TGTGCCAGCAGCTTACCTGGACAGTGCCTACTTTATGGCTACACCTTC.

This clonotype was observed at least ten times. This chain connects TRBV19 to TRBJ1-2; D is ambiguous. From germline, CDR1 is LNHDA and CDR2 SQIVND (reference sequence). This CDR3 is 15 amino acids long. V was pared by 1 base and J by 0 bases, with 9 bases between. CDR3 DNA: TGTGCCAGTAGTATAGGTCCAGGAACTAACTATGGCTACACCTTC. This translates into CASSIGPGTNYGYTF.

V is TRBV6-5 and J is TRBJ1-3, with D possibly being TRBD1 (5 bases). The V gene's germline CDR1 is MNHEY and CDR2 SVGAGI. The CDR3 covers 17 residues. V was trimmed by 2 bases and J by 0 bases, leaving 14 bases between them. CDR3 coding DNA: TGTGCCAGCAGTTACGGTTATGGGGCAGCCTCTGGAAACACCATATATTTT. It codes for CASSYGYGAASGNTIYF.

With regard to this clonotype: A clone one base away is much larger, so this may be a read error. The rearrangement joins TRBV7-8 to TRBJ2-1; D uncertain. The germline gives CDR1 SGHVS, CDR2 FQNEAQ. Trimming left V 0 bases short and J 4 bases short, with 10 bases between. This CDR3 is built from 15 residues. This chain's CDR3 is CASSLATRTYNEQFF. The CDR3 bases are TGTGCCAGCAGCTTAGCCACAAGAACTTACAATGAGCAGTTCTTC.

In its sample, this clonotype ranks as medium-sized (0.01 to 0.1%). The chain has TRBV6-5 and TRBJ1-1; tentative D call: TRBD1 (6 bases). The CDR3 is made up of 13 amino acids. V dropped 6 bases and J dropped 3 bases, with 11 bases sitting between them. In germline, CDR1 is MNHEY, CDR2 SVGAGI. In DNA form, the CDR3 reads TGTGCCAGCAGGAGGGGGAGGTACACTGAAGCTTTCTTT. Translating it yields CASRRGRYTEAFF.

Comments on this clonotype: Since no conserved phenylalanine or tryptophan closes the CDR3, a read error is the likely cause. The DNA is omitted, as the CDR3 cannot be located on it reliably, and the CDR3 follows TCRdb's listing. CDR3 residues: CASSEDDSNQPHHL. This chain connects TRBV10-2 to TRBJ1-5. The CDR3 is 14 amino acids in total, end residues counted. CDR1 WSHSY and CDR2 SAAADI come from the germline V gene.

By share, this clonotype ranks as medium-sized. V gene TRBV5-1 combines with J gene TRBJ2-1; 7 positions agree with TRBD1. CDR3 length equals 14 residues. The trim removed 7 bases at V and 1 base at J, leaving 5 bases unmatched. The germline V gene encodes CDR1 SGHRS and CDR2 YFSETQ. In DNA, the CDR3 is TGCGCCAGCTCCGGGACAGCGTCCTACAATGAGCAGTTCTTC. It codes for CASSGTASYNEQFF.

Many counts were recorded for this clonotype. The V and J genes are TRBV5-4 and TRBJ2-3; 9 nucleotides line up with TRBD2. Germline V gene data show CDR1 as SGHNT and CDR2 as YYREEE (reference sequence). V lost 4 bases and J lost 4; bases outside the gene matches: 10. This CDR3 contains 16 residues. CDR3 sequence reads: CASSIPGLAGSDTQYF. CDR3 bases: TGTGCCAGCAGCATACCGGGACTAGCAGGATCAGATACGCAGTATTTT.

At least ten counts were recorded for this clonotype. This chain connects TRBV28 to TRBJ2-4; TRBD1 is a possible D gene (8 bases). Per the germline V gene, CDR1 is MDHEN and CDR2 is SYDVKM. V dropped 8 bases and J dropped 5 bases, with 22 bases sitting between them. CDR3 length: 16 amino acids. The CDR3 bases are TGTGCCAGCGAAAAACGGACAGGGACTAACCAAAACATTCAGTACTTC. This codes for CASEKRTGTNQNIQYF.

The chain couples TRBV20-1 to TRBJ2-3; tentatively, D is TRBD1 or TRBD2 (5 bases each). The CDR3 sequence is 13 residues long. The germline V and J ends were trimmed by 8 bases and 1 base, with 13 bases remaining between them. Germline CDR1 is DFQATT and CDR2 is SNEGSKA (reference sequence). For the CDR3, the DNA is TGCAGTACAACCGGGGCATGCACAGATACGCAGTATTTT. Residues: CSTTGACTDTQYF.

As for this clonotype: A much more abundant neighbour one base away suggests this may be a read error. This chain joins TRBV7-9 and TRBJ1-6; D is unclear. Germline loops: CDR1 SEHNR, CDR2 FQNEAQ (reference sequence). The CDR3 loop spans 14 amino acids. CDR3 amino acids: CASSLPGVNSPIHF. CDR3 nucleotides: TGTGCCAGCAGCTTACCAGGAGTAAATTCACCCATCCACTTT.

By sample share, this clonotype is medium-sized (0.01 to 0.1%). V is TRBV2 and J is TRBJ2-3; TRBD2 agrees at 11 bases. V lost 8 bases to trimming and J lost 6 bases; unmatched junction nucleotides: 13. Germline V lookup: CDR1 SNHLY, CDR2 FYNNEI. The CDR3 extends over 16 amino acids. The CDR3 is CASHRQASGGTDTQYF. CDR3 bases: TGTGCCAGCCATAGACAGGCTAGCGGGGGGACGGATACGCAGTATTTT.

Only a few counts were recorded for this clonotype. The chain uses TRBV3-1 and TRBJ1-3; a possible D gene is TRBD1 (6 bases). CDR1 is LGHDT, CDR2 YNNKEL, per germline (reference sequence). V lost 2 bases and J 0 bases, leaving 11 bases between the germline ends. The CDR3 totals 16 residues. The DNA for the CDR3 is TGTGCCAGCAGCCAACAGGGGTTAAGCTCTGGAAACACCATATATTTT. Translated, it gives CASSQQGLSSGNTIYF.

Many counts were recorded for this clonotype. The chain recombines TRBV7-2 with TRBJ2-6; D might be TRBD1 (5 bases). The CDR3 runs 16 residues. V was shortened by 5 bases and J by 0 bases, with 11 bases between the two germline ends. Germline V CDR1 and CDR2: SGHTA, FQGNSA. CDR3 nucleotides: TGTGCCAGCAGCCTTACAGGTTTCTCTGGGGCCAACGTCCTGACTTTC. It yields the protein CASSLTGFSGANVLTF.

There are a few counts of this clonotype. The chain uses TRBV29-1 and TRBJ1-2, with TRBD1 matching 7 bases. V lost 6 bases and J lost 4; bases outside the gene matches: 11. Per germline, CDR1 SQVTM and CDR2 ANQGSEA. The length of the CDR3 is 14 residues. CDR3 sequence reads: CSVSSRDRLYGYTF. The CDR3 coding sequence is TGCAGCGTGAGCTCCCGGGACAGACTCTATGGCTACACCTTC.

By frequency in the sample, this clonotype is medium-sized (0.01 to 0.1%). The chain uses TRBV11-2 and TRBJ2-7; 9 bases agree with TRBD1. Germline-derived CDR1 and CDR2 are SGHAT and FQNNGV. The CDR3 spans 17 residues. The V gene end was trimmed by 4 bases and the J gene end by 2 bases; junction bases not matched to a gene: 12. DNA of the CDR3: TGTGCCAGCAGCTATCTTACTCCGGGACAGGGCACCTACGAGCAGTACTTC. This codes for CASSYLTPGQGTYEQYF.

This clonotype is categorized as medium-sized. The chain carries TRBV20-1 and TRBJ2-7, with a weak D call TRBD2 (6 bases). The germline gives CDR1 DFQATT, CDR2 SNEGSKA (reference sequence). CDR3 length: 13 amino acids. Trimming left V 1 base short and J 9 bases short, with 16 bases between. CDR3 sequence reads: CSARGPDRRGQYF. CDR3 DNA sequence: TGCAGTGCTAGAGGCCCCGATCGGAGGGGGCAGTACTTC.

The chain recombines TRBV7-3 with TRBJ2-1, with D uncertain. Germline V gene sequence: CDR1 SGHTA, CDR2 FQGTGA. Trimming pared 1 base from V and 4 bases from J, leaving 8 bases between. The CDR3 totals 14 residues. The CDR3 coding sequence is TGTGCCAGCAGCTTAAATAGTAGATACAATGAGCAGTTCTTC. This encodes CASSLNSRYNEQFF.

The chain uses TRBV6-2 or TRBV6-3 and TRBJ1-5; D is unclear. Germline CDR1 MNHEY, CDR2 SVGEGT. Trimming cost V 6 bases and J 7 bases, with 16 bases left between them. The CDR3 length is 14 residues. As DNA, the CDR3 is TGTGCCAGCAGCCCCGAGCAGGTCTCCCAGCCCCAGCATTTT. It encodes CASSPEQVSQPQHF.

This clonotype is medium-sized within its sample. This CDR3 is CSVERPDSYEQYF. The CDR3 coding sequence is TGCAGCGTTGAACGTCCAGACTCCTACGAGCAGTACTTC. The chain joins TRBV29-1 to TRBJ2-7; no clear D gene. The CDR3 runs 13 residues. Germline V gene lookup returns CDR1 SQVTM and CDR2 ANQGSEA. The V end lost 2 bases, the J end lost 0 bases, and 8 bases lay between the germline ends.